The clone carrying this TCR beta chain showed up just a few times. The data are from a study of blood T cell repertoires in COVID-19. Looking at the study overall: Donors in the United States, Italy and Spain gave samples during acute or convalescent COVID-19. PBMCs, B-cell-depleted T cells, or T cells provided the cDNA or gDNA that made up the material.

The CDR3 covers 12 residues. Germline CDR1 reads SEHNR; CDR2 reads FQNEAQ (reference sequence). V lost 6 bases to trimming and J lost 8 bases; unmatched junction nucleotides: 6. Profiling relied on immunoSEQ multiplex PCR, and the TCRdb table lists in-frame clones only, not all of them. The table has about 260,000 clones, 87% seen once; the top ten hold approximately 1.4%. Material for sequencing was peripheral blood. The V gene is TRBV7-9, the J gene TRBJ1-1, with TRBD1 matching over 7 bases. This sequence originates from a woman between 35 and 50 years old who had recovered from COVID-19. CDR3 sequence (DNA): TGTGCCAGCAGTCAGACAGGGCGGGAAGCTTTCTTT. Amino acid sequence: CASSQTGREAFF.